This T cell receptor (beta chain) appears in the sequencing data of a study of shared clonotypes between healthy human individuals. Germline assignment: CDR1 SGHNT and CDR2 YYREEE (reference sequence). The CDR3 extends over 14 amino acids. V was pared by 3 bases and J by 5 bases, with 15 bases between. Cells designated naive CD8 were CD45RO-negative and were positively selected for CCR7, with terminally differentiated effector memory CD45RA+ cells excluded. This clone was counted a single time. Sequencing used immunoSEQ multiplex PCR; TCRdb keeps in-frame clones, though not all of them. This repertoire shows under 850,000 clones, 80% to 95% found once; its top ten account for around 24%.

The TCR sequence derives from a man aged 30-40 years in good health. The sample comprised naive CD8+ T cells sorted from blood. The chain recombines TRBV5-4 with TRBJ2-7; TRBD2 is a possible D gene (7 bases). CDR3: CASSWGGTPDEQYF. CDR3 nucleotide sequence: TGTGCCAGCAGCTGGGGAGGGACACCGGACGAGCAGTACTTC.